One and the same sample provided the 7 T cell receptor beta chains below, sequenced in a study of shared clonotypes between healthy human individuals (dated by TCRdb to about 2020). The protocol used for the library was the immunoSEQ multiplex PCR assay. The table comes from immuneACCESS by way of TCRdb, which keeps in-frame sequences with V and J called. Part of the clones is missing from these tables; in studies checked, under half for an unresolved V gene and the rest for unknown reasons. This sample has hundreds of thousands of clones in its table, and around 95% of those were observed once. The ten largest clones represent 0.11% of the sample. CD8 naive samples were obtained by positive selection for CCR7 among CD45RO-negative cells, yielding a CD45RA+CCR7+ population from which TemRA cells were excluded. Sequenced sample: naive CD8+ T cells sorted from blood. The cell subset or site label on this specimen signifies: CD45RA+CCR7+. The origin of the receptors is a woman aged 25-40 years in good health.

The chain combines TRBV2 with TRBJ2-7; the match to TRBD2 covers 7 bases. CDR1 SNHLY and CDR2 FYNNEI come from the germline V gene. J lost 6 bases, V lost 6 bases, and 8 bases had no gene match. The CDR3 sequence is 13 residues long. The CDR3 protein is CASRRPGLSEQYF. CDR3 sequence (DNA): TGTGCCAGCAGGCGACCGGGACTATCCGAGCAGTACTTC.

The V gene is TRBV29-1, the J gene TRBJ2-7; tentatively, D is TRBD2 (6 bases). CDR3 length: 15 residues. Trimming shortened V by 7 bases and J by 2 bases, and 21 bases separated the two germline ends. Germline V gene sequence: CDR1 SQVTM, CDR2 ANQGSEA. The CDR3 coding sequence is TGCAGCGCAACCGACGGGACTGGGGTTCCCTACGAGCAGTACTTC. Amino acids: CSATDGTGVPYEQYF.

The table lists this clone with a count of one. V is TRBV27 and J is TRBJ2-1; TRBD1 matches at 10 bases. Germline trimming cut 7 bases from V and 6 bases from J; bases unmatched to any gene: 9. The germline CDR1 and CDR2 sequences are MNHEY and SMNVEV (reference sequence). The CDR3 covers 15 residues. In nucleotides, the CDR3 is TGTGCCAGCACCCAAATCGGGACAGGGGTCAATGAGCAGTTCTTC. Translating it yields CASTQIGTGVNEQFF.

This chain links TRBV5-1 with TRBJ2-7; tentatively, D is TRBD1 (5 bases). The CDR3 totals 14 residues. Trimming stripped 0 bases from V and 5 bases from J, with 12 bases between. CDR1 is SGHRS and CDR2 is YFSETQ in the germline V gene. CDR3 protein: CASSLGIGVNEQYF. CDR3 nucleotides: TGCGCCAGCAGCTTGGGTATAGGGGTCAACGAGCAGTACTTC.

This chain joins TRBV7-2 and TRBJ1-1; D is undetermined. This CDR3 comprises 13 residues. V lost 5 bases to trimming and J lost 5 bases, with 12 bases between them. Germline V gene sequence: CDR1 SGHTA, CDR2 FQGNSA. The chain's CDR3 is CASSQVYGTEAFF. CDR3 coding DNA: TGTGCCAGCAGCCAGGTATATGGTACTGAAGCTTTCTTT.

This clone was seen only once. The CDR3 bases are TGTGCCACCAGCAGAGAACGGGTCTCCTACGAGCAGTACTTC. As protein: CATSRERVSYEQYF. The chain carries TRBV15 and TRBJ2-7; D is uncertain. V lost 0 bases to trimming and J lost 0 bases, with 6 bases between them. Germline CDR1 and CDR2: LNHNV and YYDKDF (reference sequence). The CDR3 runs 14 residues.

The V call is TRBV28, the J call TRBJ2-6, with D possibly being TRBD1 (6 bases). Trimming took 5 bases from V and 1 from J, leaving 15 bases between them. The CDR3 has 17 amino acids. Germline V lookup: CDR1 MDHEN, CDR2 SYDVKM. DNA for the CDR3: TGTGCCAGCAGTCTCCGGACAGCGCTATCTGGGGCCAACGTCCTGACTTTC. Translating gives CASSLRTALSGANVLTF. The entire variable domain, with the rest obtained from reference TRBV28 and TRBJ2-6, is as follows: DVKVTQSSRYLVKRTGEKVFLECVQDMDHENMFWYRQDPGLGLRLIYFSYDVKMKEKGDIPEGYSVSREKKERFSLILESASTNQTSMYLCASSLRTALSGANVLTFGAGSRLTVL.